The 4 T cell receptor beta chains given below trace back to one sample, sequenced in a study of radiotherapy plus CTLA-4 blockade in lung cancer. The table came from immunoSEQ multiplex PCR; TCRdb's copy has only in-frame clones and leaves some out. The table has 90,000 to 100,000 clones, 85% to 90% seen once. Sequencing was performed on peripheral blood, taken from a patient treated with radiotherapy plus ipilimumab. The receptors originated from a human donor with non-small cell lung cancer that progressed on radiotherapy plus ipilimumab.

The gene calls are TRBV10-2 and TRBJ2-1, with 11 bases aligning to TRBD2. Germline V lookup: CDR1 WSHSY, CDR2 SAAADI. J gave up 2 bases and V 6 bases, and 6 bases lay outside the gene matches. This CDR3 is 16 amino acids long. The chain's CDR3 is CASRDPGLAAYNEQFF. CDR3 sequence (DNA): TGCGCCAGCAGGGACCCGGGACTAGCGGCCTACAATGAGCAGTTCTTC.

The rearrangement links TRBV5-1 to TRBJ2-1; 8 bases are shared with TRBD2. CDR1 and CDR2 from the germline V gene are SGHRS and YFSETQ. V lost 4 bases to trimming and J lost 0 bases; unmatched junction nucleotides: 21. The CDR3 contains 21 residues. The CDR3 DNA follows: TGCGCCAGCAGCCGACGTGAAGTTCAAGCGGGAGCCCCCAGCTCCTACAATGAGCAGTTCTTC. It codes for CASSRREVQAGAPSSYNEQFF.

J is TRBJ1-3 and V is TRBV9; D gene ambiguous. The CDR3 covers 15 residues. Trimming shortened V by 0 bases and J by 2 bases, and 9 bases separated the two germline ends. Per the germline V gene, CDR1 is SGDLS and CDR2 is YYNGEE. The CDR3 reads CASSVDPIPGNTIYF. For the CDR3, the DNA is TGTGCCAGCAGCGTAGATCCGATCCCTGGAAACACCATATATTTT.

Details on this clone: The sample carries other DNA sequences with the same CDR3. The chain's CDR3 is CASIPTSGRGYNEQFF. The CDR3 DNA reads as TGTGCCAGCATCCCTACGAGCGGGAGAGGCTACAATGAGCAGTTCTTC. The rearrangement links TRBV28 to TRBJ2-1; 8 bases match TRBD2. Germline V gene sequence: CDR1 MDHEN, CDR2 SYDVKM. V gave up 7 bases and J gave up 3 bases; unmatched junction bases: 11. The CDR3 is 16 amino acids.